One and the same sample provided the 23 T cell receptor beta chains below, sequenced in a study of regulatory T cells in long-lasting Graves disease. Arm-PCR of CDR3 regions with iRepertoire HTBI primers generated TCR beta libraries. Using its own MiXCR run on the multiplex PCR reads, TCRdb lists one record per CDR3 protein. The table records 200,000 to 300,000 distinct CDR3 sequences, 20% to 25% of them present only once. Time point: newly diagnosed GD, antithyroid drugs for less than 3 months. RNA from PBMCs was the source of the TCR library. The specimen was peripheral blood mononuclear cells (PBMCs), collected at new diagnosis, from a patient treated with antithyroid drugs. These receptor sequences come from a female donor with Graves disease.

The V and J genes are TRBV5-5 and TRBJ2-2; D is unresolved. CDR1 is SGHKS, CDR2 YYEKEE, per germline (reference sequence). Trimming stripped 2 bases from V and 8 bases from J, with 10 bases between. The CDR3 contains 13 residues. The DNA for the CDR3 is TGTGCCAGCAGCTTAAGGCTTCAGGGGGAGCTGTTTTTT. This sequence encodes CASSLRLQGELFF.

This clonotype was picked up many times. The chain joins TRBV29-1 to TRBJ2-5, with 7 bases identical to TRBD1. CDR3 size: 13 residues. Unmatched junction bases numbered 4, after V lost 6 bases and J lost 0 bases. CDR1 SQVTM and CDR2 ANQGSEA come from the germline V gene. CDR3 residues: CSVGGTDQETQYF. CDR3 sequence (DNA): TGCAGCGTCGGTGGGACAGACCAAGAGACCCAGTACTTC.

This clonotype has at least ten counts. The V and J genes are TRBV7-2 and TRBJ2-7; the D gene is possibly TRBD1 (6 bases). The ends were cut back, 10 bases at V and 3 bases at J, with 13 bases in the middle. This CDR3 comprises 12 residues. Germline-derived CDR1 and CDR2 are SGHTA and FQGNSA. CDR3 coding DNA: TGTGCCACCACAGGGAATGGCTACGAGCAGTACTTC. Its translation: CATTGNGYEQYF.

J is TRBJ2-7 and V is TRBV2; the match to TRBD1 covers 7 bases. Trimming cost V 3 bases and J 0 bases; bases outside gene matches: 8. Germline assignment: CDR1 SNHLY and CDR2 FYNNEI. This CDR3 region has 16 residues. The CDR3 DNA follows: TGTGCCAGCAGTGACACAGGGGACGGCTTCTCCTACGAGCAGTACTTC. Protein: CASSDTGDGFSYEQYF.

The rearrangement joins TRBV7-2 to TRBJ2-1, with D perhaps matching TRBD2 (5 bases). Looked up from germline, CDR1 is SGHTA and CDR2 is FQGNSA. Trimming left V 0 bases short and J 7 bases short, with 10 bases between. CDR3 length: 14 residues. This chain's CDR3 is CASSLAGVVNEQFF. The CDR3 region has the DNA TGTGCCAGCAGCTTAGCGGGAGTAGTTAATGAGCAGTTCTTC.

As concerns this clonotype: This may be a read error, as it is one base from a much larger clone. The chain couples TRBV11-2 to TRBJ2-3, with TRBD2 matching 11 bases. CDR3 length: 16 residues. The germline CDR1 and CDR2 sequences are SGHAT and FQNNGV. V shed 3 bases, J shed 7 bases, and the junction held 9 bases outside the gene matches. The CDR3 DNA sequence: TGTGCCAGCAGCTTTAGCGGGAGGGCAAGAACATATACGCAGTATTTT. As protein: CASSFSGRARTYTQYF.

This clonotype has a count of ten or more. CDR3 residues: CASSLEYREVVRGETQYF. The CDR3 bases are TGCGCCAGCAGCTTGGAATACAGGGAGGTTGTACGAGGAGAGACCCAGTACTTC. The J gene is TRBJ2-5, the V gene TRBV5-1, with D possibly being TRBD1 or TRBD2 (6 bases each). The CDR3 consists of 18 residues. The germline V gene encodes CDR1 SGHRS and CDR2 YFSETQ. V was trimmed by 0 bases and J by 4 bases, leaving 22 bases between them.

Of note for this clonotype: A much larger clone lies a single base off, so this may be a read error. Without the conserved terminal phenylalanine or tryptophan, this CDR3 likely stems from a read error. CDR3 DNA sequence: TGTGCCAGCGGGTCAGCGGCTGGAAACACCATATATTCT. Amino acid sequence: CASGSAAGNTIYS. This sequence joins TRBV7-9 and TRBJ1-3; D call uncertain. Trimming pared 8 bases from V and 2 bases from J, leaving 10 bases between. The V gene's germline CDR1 is SEHNR and CDR2 FQNEAQ (reference sequence). The CDR3 is made up of 13 amino acids.

This clonotype was recorded at least ten times. The chain carries TRBV10-1 and TRBJ2-7; TRBD1 might be the D (5 bases). The germline gives CDR1 WNHNN, CDR2 SYGVQD (reference sequence). The ends were cut back, 3 bases at V and 5 bases at J, with 11 bases in the middle. This CDR3 region has 13 residues. The CDR3 here is CASSDRWGDEQYF. The CDR3 DNA follows: TGCGCCAGCAGTGACCGTTGGGGCGACGAGCAGTACTTC.

In its sample, this clonotype was seen a few times. This chain joins TRBV10-3 and TRBJ1-3; a weak D match, TRBD1 (5 bases). Looked up from germline, CDR1 is ENHRY and CDR2 is SYGVKD. The CDR3 is made up of 16 amino acids. With 4 bases removed from V and 2 bases from J, the gap between germline ends came to 15 bases. CDR3 protein: CAISGGATATGNTIYF. In DNA form, the CDR3 reads TGTGCCATCAGTGGTGGGGCCACCGCTACTGGAAACACCATATATTTT.

This clonotype was recorded at least ten times. V and J are TRBV20-1 and TRBJ2-1; D gene ambiguous. Trimming left V 2 bases short and J 1 base short, with 12 bases between. This CDR3 spans 15 amino acids. The V gene's germline CDR1 is DFQATT and CDR2 SNEGSKA (reference sequence). As DNA, the CDR3 is TGCAGTGCTAGAAACATAGACTCTTCCTACAATGAGCAGTTCTTC. It encodes CSARNIDSSYNEQFF.

This clonotype was seen ten or more times. The chain is built from TRBV7-2 and TRBJ2-3; D uncertain. The germline CDR1 and CDR2 sequences are SGHTA and FQGNSA. This CDR3 is built from 14 residues. V was trimmed by 6 bases and J by 4 bases, leaving 14 bases between them. The DNA for the CDR3 is TGTGCCAGCAGTCGCATATTAGGTCCAGATACGCAGTATTTT. As protein: CASSRILGPDTQYF.

This clonotype was seen many times. The chain couples TRBV7-3 to TRBJ2-2; TRBD1 aligns across 7 bases. The ends lost 5 bases at V and 6 bases at J; junction bases unmatched: 12. In germline, CDR1 is SGHTA, CDR2 FQGTGA. This CDR3 is 16 amino acids long. The CDR3 DNA sequence: TGTGCCAGCAGCGCGCGACAGGGTAATAGACCCGGGGAGCTGTTTTTT. The encoded protein is CASSARQGNRPGELFF.

This clonotype was observed at least ten times. The CDR3 is CSARGGQGGNDEKLFF. The CDR3 DNA reads TGCAGTGCTAGGGGTGGACAGGGGGGGAATGATGAAAAACTGTTTTTT. The rearrangement joins TRBV20-1 to TRBJ1-4; 10 positions match TRBD1. The CDR3 covers 16 residues. The germline V gene has CDR1 DFQATT and CDR2 SNEGSKA (reference sequence). Trimming removed 3 bases from V and 6 bases from J; junction bases left unmatched: 10.

This clonotype was detected many times. This chain connects TRBV18 to TRBJ1-5; a weak D match, TRBD1 (6 bases). There are 15 residues in the CDR3. Trimming removed 3 bases at V and 3 bases at J, with 12 bases between. Germline V gene data show CDR1 as KGHSH and CDR2 as LQKENI. CDR3 protein: CASSPKQGSNQPQHF. The CDR3, as DNA: TGTGCCAGCTCACCCAAACAGGGTTCCAATCAGCCCCAGCATTTT.

Note on this clonotype: Possible read error: a much larger clone is one base away. The J gene is TRBJ2-5, the V gene TRBV12-3 or TRBV12-4, with unresolved D. The CDR3 runs 12 residues. The CDR3 protein is CASSLQQEAQYF. CDR3 DNA sequence: TGTGCCAGCAGTTTACAGCAAGAGGCCCAGTACTTC.

Concerning this clonotype: A much larger clone sits a single nucleotide away, making a read error possible. The genes are TRBV18 and TRBJ2-1, with no clear D. The CDR3 runs 16 residues. Per germline, CDR1 KGHSH and CDR2 LQKENI. V dropped 3 bases and J dropped 3 bases, with 15 bases sitting between them. Here the CDR3 reads CASSPAVSTNYNEQFF. The DNA of the CDR3 is TGTGCCAGCTCACCCGCAGTCTCTACCAACTACAATGAGCAGTTCTTC.

This clonotype was counted a single time. The J gene is TRBJ2-7, the V gene TRBV20-1; 10 nucleotides agree with TRBD2. CDR1 is DFQATT, CDR2 SNEGSKA, per germline (reference sequence). The ends lost 0 bases at V and 6 bases at J; junction bases unmatched: 5. The CDR3 runs 14 residues. The CDR3 nucleotides read TGCAGTGCTAGAGATTCCGGGACTAGCGTCGAGCAGTACTTC. This gives the protein CSARDSGTSVEQYF.

The chain carries TRBV19 and TRBJ2-6; either TRBD1 or TRBD2 may fit D (5 bases each). V lost 6 bases and J 0 bases, leaving 18 bases between the germline ends. The CDR3 runs 18 residues. Germline CDR1 is LNHDA and CDR2 is SQIVND (reference sequence). CDR3 sequence (DNA): TGTGCCAGTAGGGGGGTTCCGTATACCGCCTCTGGGGCCAACGTCCTGACTTTC. The encoded protein is CASRGVPYTASGANVLTF.

In its sample, this clonotype was seen many times. V and J are TRBV4-1 and TRBJ1-2; TRBD1 aligns across 7 bases. Germline CDR1 is MGHRA and CDR2 is YSYEKL. Trimming cost V 1 base and J 2 bases; bases outside gene matches: 7. The CDR3 contains 16 residues. CDR3 bases: TGCGCCAGCAGCCAAGTACTTCACAGGGGAAACTATGGCTACACCTTC. It codes for CASSQVLHRGNYGYTF.

The chain links TRBV4-3 to TRBJ1-1; D gene uncertain. The CDR3 length is 16 residues. Germline V gene data show CDR1 as LGHNA and CDR2 as YSLEER. Trimming cost V 1 base and J 6 bases, with 18 bases left between them. The DNA of the CDR3 is TGCGCCAGCAGCCAAGCGAAAGCCCCTGGGTTTTCTGAAGCTTTCTTT. This sequence encodes CASSQAKAPGFSEAFF.

This clonotype was observed at least ten times. The chain is built from TRBV6-2 or TRBV6-3 and TRBJ2-5; TRBD1 might be the D (6 bases). Trimming removed 6 bases from V and 1 base from J, with 24 bases in between. The CDR3 covers 18 residues. Germline CDR1 and CDR2: MNHEY and SVGEGT. CDR3 DNA sequence: TGTGCCAGCAGCTTCGCCGACCTGGGGGCGGTCTTCCAAGAGACCCAGTACTTC. Its protein is CASSFADLGAVFQETQYF.

This clonotype occurred many times. This chain joins TRBV6-5 and TRBJ2-2, with TRBD2 matching over 11 bases. V shed 0 bases and J 4 bases; nucleotides not matched to a gene: 4. The CDR3 sequence is 17 residues long. Germline V gene sequence: CDR1 MNHEY, CDR2 SVGAGI. The CDR3 sequence: CASSYSSSGRRTGELFF. CDR3 in DNA: TGTGCCAGCAGTTACTCTTCTAGCGGGAGGCGCACCGGGGAGCTGTTTTTT.